The clone carrying this T cell receptor (beta chain) has more than one count but fewer than ten. As yet, its antigen is unknown. This specimen comes from a study of beta chain features in type 1 diabetes. General observations from the study: PCR might preferentially amplify shorter templates, equally in patients and controls.

Trimming took off 4 bases at V and 4 bases at J, with 7 bases between the two ends. This CDR3 region has 13 residues. Germline assignment: CDR1 LGHNA and CDR2 YSLEER. All of the isolated RNA was reverse transcribed, so expressed TCRB transcripts were sequenced. Some clones are missing from TCRdb's copy, which holds only in-frame ones; the method was immunoSEQ multiplex PCR. The profile covers just over 450,000 clones, with approximately 30% appearing a single time and around 0.065% taken by the ten largest. The sample was naive CD4+ T cells from blood. This chain connects TRBV4-3 to TRBJ2-2; weak D call: TRBD2 (5 bases). The TCR was taken from a young man in good health. CDR3 DNA sequence: TGCGCCAGCAGCCTCGGGGTCACCGGGGAGCTGTTTTTT. Its translation is CASSLGVTGELFF.